These 27 T cell receptor beta chains were all obtained from the same sample, sequenced in a study of T cells in Graves' hyperthyroidism and ophthalmopathy. Amplified TCR beta CDR3 regions came from RNA transcripts. An initial round of RT-PCR targeting the TCR CDR3 relied on the HTBI primer set. TCRdb called the multiplex PCR reads again in MiXCR, with one record for every CDR3 protein. The table lists 340,000 or so distinct CDR3 sequences, 15% to 20% of them singletons, with around 34% in the top ten. Sequences were obtained from blood. The receptor set was obtained from a man aged 25 to 40 with Graves' hyperthyroidism.

This clonotype was observed many times. V usage is TRBV11-2 and J usage is TRBJ2-5, with 7 bases identical to TRBD2. Unmatched junction bases numbered 5, after V lost 5 bases and J lost 2 bases. This CDR3 has 14 amino acids. Per germline, CDR1 SGHAT and CDR2 FQNNGV. CDR3 protein: CASSPGRGQETQYF. DNA of the CDR3: TGTGCCAGCAGCCCCGGGCGGGGGCAAGAGACCCAGTACTTC.

This clonotype was detected a few times. This rearrangement joins TRBV4-1 to TRBJ2-3; TRBD2 aligns across 11 bases. Germline-derived CDR1 and CDR2 are MGHRA and YSYEKL. Trimming took 2 bases from V and 4 from J; bases not matched to a gene: 14. This CDR3 region has 19 residues. The CDR3 bases are TGCGCCAGCAGCCAAAAGGGGGGTAGCGGGAGGGCCGGAGCAGATACGCAGTATTTT. It specifies CASSQKGGSGRAGADTQYF.

This clonotype was picked up many times. V usage is TRBV12-3 or TRBV12-4 and J usage is TRBJ1-2; D not resolved. V gave up 8 bases and J gave up 1 base, with 20 bases separating them. The CDR3 totals 16 residues. DNA for the CDR3: TGTGCCAGCGGCCCTGAGCCGTGGCAGCTTAACTATGGCTACACCTTC. It is translated as CASGPEPWQLNYGYTF.

The chain combines TRBV7-9 with TRBJ2-1; D possibly corresponds to TRBD1 (6 bases). Trimming shortened V by 5 bases and J by 0 bases, and 20 bases separated the two germline ends. Germline values: CDR1 SEHNR, CDR2 FQNEAQ (reference sequence). The length of the CDR3 is 18 residues. This CDR3 reads CASSLTDRRGGSYNEQFF. CDR3 DNA: TGTGCCAGCAGCCTAACGGACCGCAGAGGGGGCTCCTACAATGAGCAGTTCTTC.

This clonotype was seen ten or more times. The chain combines TRBV5-1 with TRBJ1-1; D possibly corresponds to TRBD1 (5 bases). In germline, CDR1 is SGHRS, CDR2 YFSETQ. The V and J ends lost 0 bases and 3 bases respectively, with 6 bases between them. The CDR3 loop spans 13 amino acids. The CDR3: CASSLAGYTEAFF. For the CDR3, the DNA is TGCGCCAGCAGCTTGGCAGGGTACACTGAAGCTTTCTTT.

This clonotype has more than one count but fewer than ten. The CDR3 coding sequence is TGTGCCAGCACCTGGGGGTTCCAAGAGACCCAGTACTTC. Translated, it gives CASTWGFQETQYF. This chain joins TRBV11-1 and TRBJ2-5; D is possibly TRBD1 or TRBD2 (5 bases each). From germline, CDR1 is SGHAT and CDR2 FQDESV (reference sequence). Trimming took off 7 bases at V and 1 base at J, with 10 bases between the two ends. The CDR3 extends over 13 amino acids.

A few counts support this clonotype. V is TRBV19 and J is TRBJ2-3; TRBD2 is a possible D gene (7 bases). V was cut by 6 bases and J by 4 bases, with 26 bases left in between. This CDR3 is 18 amino acids long. Germline V gene lookup returns CDR1 LNHDA and CDR2 SQIVND (reference sequence). CDR3 residues: CASSRGGGLVQEADTQYF. For the CDR3, the DNA is TGTGCCAGTAGCAGAGGGGGGGGCTTAGTCCAGGAGGCAGATACGCAGTATTTT.

This clonotype was counted at least ten times. This chain connects TRBV6-1 to TRBJ2-1, with 11 bases fitting TRBD2. CDR1 is MNHNS and CDR2 is SASEGT in the germline V gene. V gave up 5 bases and J gave up 8 bases; unmatched junction bases: 11. The CDR3 sequence is 16 residues long. The CDR3 region is CASSLHPGTSGYEQFF. In DNA form, the CDR3 reads TGTGCCAGCAGTTTACACCCCGGGACTAGCGGATATGAGCAGTTCTTC.

This clonotype was observed a few times. The V and J genes are TRBV7-3 and TRBJ2-1; 10 bases match TRBD1. The CDR3 consists of 18 residues. The germline CDR1 and CDR2 sequences are SGHTA and FQGTGA. The ends lost 6 bases at V and 5 bases at J; junction bases unmatched: 16. The CDR3 DNA follows: TGTGCCAGCAGTCCGATCCTCCGCGGGACAGGGGCTGACAATGAGCAGTTCTTC. Its translation is CASSPILRGTGADNEQFF.

In this sample, this clonotype turned up many times. The chain recombines TRBV5-1 with TRBJ2-7; the match to TRBD1 covers 12 bases. Germline CDR1 is SGHRS and CDR2 is YFSETQ. There are 13 residues in the CDR3. After removal of 8 bases from V and 6 bases from J, the junction contained 6 bases not matched to a gene. CDR3 DNA sequence: TGCGCCAGTCAGGGACAGGGGGCGATCGAGCAGTACTTC. Translating gives CASQGQGAIEQYF.

This clonotype was counted only a few times. The chain combines TRBV29-1 with TRBJ1-4; 10 nucleotides align to TRBD1. V lost 7 bases and J lost 7; bases outside the gene matches: 6. Germline lookup yields CDR1 SQVTM and CDR2 ANQGSEA. This CDR3 has 13 residues. The CDR3 region has the DNA TGCAGCGCCGAGGACAGGGGGAGTGAAAAACTGTTTTTT. The encoded protein is CSAEDRGSEKLFF.

Sample share makes this clonotype medium-sized (0.01 to 0.1%). The chain has TRBV4-2 and TRBJ2-7, with D possibly matching TRBD1 (5 bases). The ends were cut back, 2 bases at V and 1 base at J, with 12 bases in the middle. The CDR3 consists of 15 residues. CDR1 and CDR2 (germline): LGHNA, YNFKEQ. CDR3 region: CASSQPDSPSYEQYF. The CDR3 DNA follows: TGTGCCAGCAGCCAACCCGACAGTCCATCCTACGAGCAGTACTTC.

The genes are TRBV29-1 and TRBJ1-1; perhaps TRBD1 as D (5 bases). Germline-derived CDR1 and CDR2 are SQVTM and ANQGSEA. V gave up 6 bases and J gave up 2 bases, with 10 bases separating them. The CDR3 extends over 12 amino acids. The CDR3 DNA reads as TGCAGCGTCGGGACGGTTAACACTGAAGCTTTCTTT. This gives the protein CSVGTVNTEAFF.

This clonotype came up many times. The rearrangement links TRBV7-9 to TRBJ1-2; no definite D call. The CDR3 covers 13 residues. Between the trimmed V and J ends, which lost 5 bases and 4 bases, there was a span of 11 bases. Germline V gives CDR1 SEHNR, CDR2 FQNEAQ (reference sequence). The CDR3 nucleotides are TGTGCCAGCAGCGAGTTCCAGATCTATGGCTACACCTTC. Its protein is CASSEFQIYGYTF.

The V call is TRBV20-1, the J call TRBJ1-1, with a tentative D call TRBD1 (6 bases). V was clipped by 6 bases and J by 7 bases, with 12 bases between them. Germline V gene sequence: CDR1 DFQATT, CDR2 SNEGSKA (reference sequence). This CDR3 has 11 residues. CDR3 sequence: CSAQRGYEAFF. CDR3 DNA: TGCAGTGCCCAGAGGGGGTATGAAGCTTTCTTT.

This clonotype was recorded once. The chain couples TRBV7-2 to TRBJ1-2; D unresolved. Trimming took off 2 bases at V and 4 bases at J, with 14 bases between the two ends. Germline assignment: CDR1 SGHTA and CDR2 FQGNSA. The CDR3 length is 15 residues. In DNA, the CDR3 is TGTGCCAGCAGCTTAATCTCGGTCGGCAGCTATGGCTACACCTTC. Its protein product is CASSLISVGSYGYTF.

This clonotype appeared many times. DNA of the CDR3: TGTGCCAGCAGGGACAGACTAGCGGAAAACATTCAGTACTTC. It encodes CASRDRLAENIQYF. V and J are TRBV2 and TRBJ2-4, with 9 bases matching TRBD2. J gave up 5 bases and V 6 bases, and 5 bases lay outside the gene matches. This CDR3 is 14 amino acids long. Germline V gene lookup returns CDR1 SNHLY and CDR2 FYNNEI.

Ten or more counts support this clonotype. The chain is built from TRBV6-5 and TRBJ1-1; D is possibly TRBD1 (5 bases). This CDR3 comprises 15 residues. Trimming removed 0 bases from V and 0 bases from J, with 8 bases in between. Per germline, CDR1 MNHEY and CDR2 SVGAGI. Written as DNA, the CDR3 is TGTGCCAGCAGTTACTCCGGGACTGTGAACACTGAAGCTTTCTTT. Its translation: CASSYSGTVNTEAFF.

This clonotype was seen many times. One junction end disagrees with the germline gene, perhaps due to a read error. V usage is TRBV20-1 and J usage is TRBJ1-1; D is uncertain. CDR1 and CDR2 from the germline V gene are DFQATT and SNEGSKA (reference sequence). This CDR3 contains 11 residues. The CDR3 coding sequence is TGCAGTGATAGAGGATACACTGAAGCTTTCTTT. Translating gives CSDRGYTEAFF.

The chain is built from TRBV5-6 and TRBJ2-1; D might be TRBD1 or TRBD2, each matching 5 bases. From germline, CDR1 is SGHDT and CDR2 YYEEEE. V shed 3 bases and J shed 6 bases, with 16 bases lying between them. This CDR3 comprises 15 residues. CDR3: CASSSFKRDPNEQFF. The CDR3 DNA follows: TGTGCCAGCAGCTCTTTCAAGAGGGACCCCAATGAGCAGTTCTTC.

This clonotype was counted ten times or more. This rearrangement joins TRBV28 to TRBJ2-1; 8 nucleotides line up with TRBD2. Germline V gives CDR1 MDHEN, CDR2 SYDVKM. The CDR3 loop spans 14 amino acids. After removal of 3 bases from V and 7 bases from J, the junction contained 5 bases not matched to a gene. For the CDR3, the DNA is TGTGCCAGCAGTTTTGGGGGCGGGGGGAATGAGCAGTTCTTC. It encodes CASSFGGGGNEQFF.

CDR3 protein: CASSLQRWDPGELFF. DNA for the CDR3: TGTGCCAGCAGCTTACAGAGGTGGGATCCCGGGGAGCTGTTTTTT. This rearrangement joins TRBV7-2 to TRBJ2-2; D unclear. The CDR3 has 15 residues. The germline gives CDR1 SGHTA, CDR2 FQGNSA. V was trimmed by 2 bases and J by 6 bases, leaving 13 bases between them. Full variable domain (missing parts from reference TRBV7-2 and TRBJ2-2): GAGVSQSPSNKVTEKGKDVELRCDPISGHTALYWYRQSLGQGLEFLIYFQGNSAPDKSGLPSDRFSAERTGGSVSTLTIQRTQQEDSAVYLCASSLQRWDPGELFFGEGSRLTVL.

This clonotype was seen more than once but under ten times. In DNA, the CDR3 is TGTGCCAGCACCCTATCCGTGGGGGCCCACGAGCAGTACTTC. The encoded protein is CASTLSVGAHEQYF. The rearrangement uses TRBV12-3 or TRBV12-4 and TRBJ2-7; the D gene is possibly TRBD1 (6 bases). The CDR3 has 14 residues. Trimming took 7 bases from V and 5 from J, leaving 18 bases between them.

Of note for this clonotype: A much bigger clone sits one base away, suggesting this may be a read error. The V call is TRBV28, the J call TRBJ2-7, with D uncertain. CDR1 is MDHEN and CDR2 is SYDVKM in the germline V gene. V lost 4 bases to trimming and J lost 2 bases, with 9 bases between them. The length of the CDR3 is 13 residues. CDR3 sequence (DNA): TGTGCCAGCAGTTACCCCGACCCCTACGAGCAGTACTTC. Encoded protein: CASSYPDPYEQYF.

This clonotype was recorded a few times. The chain employs TRBV2 and TRBJ1-5; D is uncertain. Trimming removed 0 bases at V and 0 bases at J, with 3 bases between. Germline loops: CDR1 SNHLY, CDR2 FYNNEI. The CDR3 is made up of 14 amino acids. CDR3 DNA sequence: TGTGCCAGCAGTGAAGCCTTTAGCAATCAGCCCCAGCATTTT. Protein sequence: CASSEAFSNQPQHF.

The chain employs TRBV4-1 and TRBJ2-2; 10 bases are shared with TRBD2. CDR1 is MGHRA, CDR2 YSYEKL, per germline. Trimming at V came to 3 bases and at J to 5 bases, leaving 6 bases not matched to a gene. The CDR3 length is 16 residues. As DNA, the CDR3 is TGCGCCAGCAGCCAGGCTAGCGGGAGAGGGACCGGGGAGCTGTTTTTT. It codes for CASSQASGRGTGELFF.

The genes are TRBV6-2 or TRBV6-3 and TRBJ2-5; D not resolved. The V gene's germline CDR1 is MNHEY and CDR2 SVGEGT. V dropped 0 bases and J dropped 4 bases, with 9 bases sitting between them. CDR3 size: 14 residues. CDR3 bases: TGTGCCAGCAGTTACTCGAGCGAGGCAGAGACCCAGTACTTC. It codes for CASSYSSEAETQYF.